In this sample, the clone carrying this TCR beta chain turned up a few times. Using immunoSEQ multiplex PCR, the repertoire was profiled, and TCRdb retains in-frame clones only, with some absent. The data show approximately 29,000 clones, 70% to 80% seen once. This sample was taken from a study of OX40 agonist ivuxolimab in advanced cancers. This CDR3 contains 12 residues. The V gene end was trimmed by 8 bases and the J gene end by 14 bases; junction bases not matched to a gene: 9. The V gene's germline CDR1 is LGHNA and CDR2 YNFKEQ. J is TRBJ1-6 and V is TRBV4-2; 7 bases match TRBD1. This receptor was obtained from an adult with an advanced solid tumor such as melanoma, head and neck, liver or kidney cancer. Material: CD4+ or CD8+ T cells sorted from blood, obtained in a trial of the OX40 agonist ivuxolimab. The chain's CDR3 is CASGWTGVSLHF. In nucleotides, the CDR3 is TGTGCCAGCGGATGGACAGGAGTGTCCCTCCACTTT.